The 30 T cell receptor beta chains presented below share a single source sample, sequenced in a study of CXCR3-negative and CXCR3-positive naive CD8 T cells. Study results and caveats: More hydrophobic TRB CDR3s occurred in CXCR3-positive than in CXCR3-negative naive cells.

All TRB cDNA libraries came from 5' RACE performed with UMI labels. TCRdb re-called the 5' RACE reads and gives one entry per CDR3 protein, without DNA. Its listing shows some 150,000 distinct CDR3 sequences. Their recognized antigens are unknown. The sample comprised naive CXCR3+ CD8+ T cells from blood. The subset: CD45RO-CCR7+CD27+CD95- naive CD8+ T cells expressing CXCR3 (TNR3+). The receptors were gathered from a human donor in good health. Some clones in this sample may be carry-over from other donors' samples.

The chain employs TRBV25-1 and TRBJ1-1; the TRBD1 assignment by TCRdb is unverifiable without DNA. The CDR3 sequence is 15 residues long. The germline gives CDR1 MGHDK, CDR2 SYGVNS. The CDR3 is CASRPGGGSAAEAFF.

CDR3 sequence reads: CASSDPDRVIEQYF. V usage is TRBV10-2 and J usage is TRBJ2-7; without DNA, the TCRdb call of TRBD1 cannot be checked. In germline, CDR1 is WSHSY, CDR2 SAAADI. The CDR3 sequence is 14 residues long.

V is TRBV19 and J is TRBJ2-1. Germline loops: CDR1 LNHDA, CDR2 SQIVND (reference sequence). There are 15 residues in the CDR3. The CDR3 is CASRADGLSYNEQFF. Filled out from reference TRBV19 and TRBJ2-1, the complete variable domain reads DGGITQSPKYLFRKEGQNVTLSCEQNLNHDAMYWYRQDPGQGLRLIYYSQIVNDFQKGDIAEGYSVSREKKESFPLTVTSAQKNPTAFYLCASRADGLSYNEQFFGPGTRLTVL.

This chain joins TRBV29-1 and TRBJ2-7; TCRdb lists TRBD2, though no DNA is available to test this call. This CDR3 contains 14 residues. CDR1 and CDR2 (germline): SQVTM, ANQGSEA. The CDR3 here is CSVGGSGGTYEQYF.

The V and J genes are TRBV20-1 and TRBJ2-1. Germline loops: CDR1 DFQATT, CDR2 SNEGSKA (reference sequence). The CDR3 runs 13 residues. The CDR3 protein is CSAAQSSYNEQFF.

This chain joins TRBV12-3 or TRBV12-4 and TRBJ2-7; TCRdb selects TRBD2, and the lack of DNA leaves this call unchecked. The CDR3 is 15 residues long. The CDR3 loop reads CASSPTSGRGYEQYF.

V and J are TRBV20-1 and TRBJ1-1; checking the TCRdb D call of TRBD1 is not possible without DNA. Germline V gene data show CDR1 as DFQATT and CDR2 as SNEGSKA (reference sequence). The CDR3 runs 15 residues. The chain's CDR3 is CSARGRTGGWGEAFF.

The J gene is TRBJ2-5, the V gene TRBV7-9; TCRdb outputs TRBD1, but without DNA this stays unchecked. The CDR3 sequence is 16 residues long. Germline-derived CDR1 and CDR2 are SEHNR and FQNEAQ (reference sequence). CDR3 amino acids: CASSRGQKDYQETQYF.

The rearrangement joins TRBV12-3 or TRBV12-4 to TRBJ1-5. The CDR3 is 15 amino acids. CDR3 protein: CASRAREEGGQPQHF.

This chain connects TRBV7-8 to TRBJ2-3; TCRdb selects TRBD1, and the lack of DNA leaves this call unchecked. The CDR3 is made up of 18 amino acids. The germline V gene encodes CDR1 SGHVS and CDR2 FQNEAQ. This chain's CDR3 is CASSIVRTGGSGSDTQYF. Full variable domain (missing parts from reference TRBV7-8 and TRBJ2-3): GAGVSQSPRYKVAKRGQDVALRCDPISGHVSLFWYQQALGQGPEFLTYFQNEAQLDKSGLPSDRFFAERPEGSVSTLKIQRTQQEDSAVYLCASSIVRTGGSGSDTQYFGPGTRLTVL.

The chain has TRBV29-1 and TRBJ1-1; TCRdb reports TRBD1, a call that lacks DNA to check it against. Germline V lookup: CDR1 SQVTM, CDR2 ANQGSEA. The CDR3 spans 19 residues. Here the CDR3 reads CSVESGGGGLGHMNTEAFF.

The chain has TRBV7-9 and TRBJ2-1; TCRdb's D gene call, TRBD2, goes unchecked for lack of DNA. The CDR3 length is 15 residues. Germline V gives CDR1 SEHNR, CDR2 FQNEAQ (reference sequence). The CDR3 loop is CASSLGLAPHNEQFF. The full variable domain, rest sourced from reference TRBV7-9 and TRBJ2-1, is DTGVSQNPRHKITKRGQNVTFRCDPISEHNRLYWYRQTLGQGPEFLTYFQNEAQLEKSRLLSDRFSAERPKGSFSTLEIQRTEQGDSAMYLCASSLGLAPHNEQFFGPGTRLTVL.

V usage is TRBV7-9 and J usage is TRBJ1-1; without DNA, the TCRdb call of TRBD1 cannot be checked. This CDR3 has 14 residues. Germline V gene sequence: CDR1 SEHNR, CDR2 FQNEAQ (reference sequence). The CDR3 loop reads CASSQRDRTSEAFF.

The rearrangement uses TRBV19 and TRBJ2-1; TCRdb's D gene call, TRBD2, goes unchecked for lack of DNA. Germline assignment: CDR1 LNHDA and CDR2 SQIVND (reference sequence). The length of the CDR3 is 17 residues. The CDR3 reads CASSLETGTRMNNEQFF.

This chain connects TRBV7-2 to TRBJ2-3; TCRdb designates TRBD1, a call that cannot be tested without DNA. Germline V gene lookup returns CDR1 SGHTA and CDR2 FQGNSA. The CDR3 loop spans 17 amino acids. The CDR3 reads CASSLGEWGISTDTQYF.

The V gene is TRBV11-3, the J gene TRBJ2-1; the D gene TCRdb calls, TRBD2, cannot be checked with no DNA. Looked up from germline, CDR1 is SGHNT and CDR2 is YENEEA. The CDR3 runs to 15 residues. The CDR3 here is CASSPASGGGNEQFF.

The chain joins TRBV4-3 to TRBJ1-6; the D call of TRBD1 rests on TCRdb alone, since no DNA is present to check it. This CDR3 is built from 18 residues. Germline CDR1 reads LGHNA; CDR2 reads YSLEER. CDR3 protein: CASSQDTGTGPYNSPLHF.

The CDR3 region is CASSLPGLAGELSTDTQYF. The chain combines TRBV28 with TRBJ2-3; TCRdb names TRBD2, which stays unverified in the absence of DNA. Germline assignment: CDR1 MDHEN and CDR2 SYDVKM. The CDR3 length is 19 residues.

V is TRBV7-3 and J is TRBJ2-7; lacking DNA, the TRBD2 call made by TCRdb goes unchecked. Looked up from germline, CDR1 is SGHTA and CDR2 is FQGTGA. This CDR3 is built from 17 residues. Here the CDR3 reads CASTMDWRGSRGYEQYF. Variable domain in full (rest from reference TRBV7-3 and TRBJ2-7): GAGVSQTPSNKVTEKGKYVELRCDPISGHTALYWYRQSLGQGPEFLIYFQGTGAADDSGLPNDRFFAVRPEGSVSTLKIQRTERGDSAVYLCASTMDWRGSRGYEQYFGPGTRLTVT.

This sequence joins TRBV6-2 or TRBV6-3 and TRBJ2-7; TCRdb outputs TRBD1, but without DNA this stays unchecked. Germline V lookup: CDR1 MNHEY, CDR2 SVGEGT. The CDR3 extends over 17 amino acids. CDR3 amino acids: CASSSAAARDREYEQYF.

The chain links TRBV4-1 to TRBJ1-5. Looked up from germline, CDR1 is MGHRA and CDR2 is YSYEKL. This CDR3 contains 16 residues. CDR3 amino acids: CASSPWSQRGNQPQHF.

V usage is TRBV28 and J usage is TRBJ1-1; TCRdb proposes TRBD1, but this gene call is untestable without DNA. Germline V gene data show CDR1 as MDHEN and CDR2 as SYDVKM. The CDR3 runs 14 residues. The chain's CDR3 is CASSLTALNTEAFF.

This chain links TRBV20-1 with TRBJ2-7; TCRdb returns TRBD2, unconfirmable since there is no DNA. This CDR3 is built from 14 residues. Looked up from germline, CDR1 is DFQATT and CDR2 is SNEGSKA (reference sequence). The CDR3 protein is CSATLYSGGSEQYF.

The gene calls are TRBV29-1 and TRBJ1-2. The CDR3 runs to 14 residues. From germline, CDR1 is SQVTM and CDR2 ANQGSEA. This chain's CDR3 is CSTWTALEGYGYTF.

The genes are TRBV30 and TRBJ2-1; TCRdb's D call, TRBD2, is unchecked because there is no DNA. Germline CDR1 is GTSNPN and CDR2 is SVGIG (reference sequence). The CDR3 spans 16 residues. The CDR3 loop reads CAWSPGTSGIRNEQFF.

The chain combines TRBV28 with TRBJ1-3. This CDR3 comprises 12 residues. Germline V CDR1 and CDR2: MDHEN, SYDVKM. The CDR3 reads CASTPSGNTIYF.

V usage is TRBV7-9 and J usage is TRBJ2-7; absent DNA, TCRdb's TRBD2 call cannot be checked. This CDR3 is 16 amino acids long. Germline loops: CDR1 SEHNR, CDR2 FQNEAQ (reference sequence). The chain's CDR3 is CASSLGQGQSSYEQYF. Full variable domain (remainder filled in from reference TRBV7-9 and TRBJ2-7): DTGVSQNPRHKITKRGQNVTFRCDPISEHNRLYWYRQTLGQGPEFLTYFQNEAQLEKSRLLSDRFSAERPKGSFSTLEIQRTEQGDSAMYLCASSLGQGQSSYEQYFGPGTRLTVT.

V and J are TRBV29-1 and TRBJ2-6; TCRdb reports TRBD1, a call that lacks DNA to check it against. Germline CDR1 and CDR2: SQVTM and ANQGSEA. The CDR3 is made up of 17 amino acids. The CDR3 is CSVGGGDRSSGANVLTF.

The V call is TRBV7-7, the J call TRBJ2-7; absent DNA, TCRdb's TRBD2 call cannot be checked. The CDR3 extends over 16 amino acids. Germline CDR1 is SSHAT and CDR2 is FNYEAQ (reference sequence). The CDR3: CASSLGPMGSLGEQYF.

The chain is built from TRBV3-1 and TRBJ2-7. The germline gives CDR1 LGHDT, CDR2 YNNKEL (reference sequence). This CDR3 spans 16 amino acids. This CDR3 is CASSQDLGGSYYEQYF.